Listed below are T cell receptor beta chains from one sample, sequenced in a study of regulatory T cells in long-lasting Graves disease. TCRdb independently ran MiXCR on the multiplex PCR reads; one entry per CDR3 protein. The data contain about 470,000 distinct CDR3 sequences, around a fifth of them seen just once; the ten biggest clones take up 7.1%. This material consisted of peripheral blood mononuclear cells (PBMCs), taken when the disease was refractory, from a patient treated with antithyroid drugs. These receptors all come from a female donor with Graves disease. Each CDR3 is given with its conserved first and last residue. A D gene is named only where the DNA matches it firmly. Size is omitted from some rows. Given values are once, few, many or a class for expanded clones.

clone_size	cdr3_length	v_call	j_call	d_call	cdr3_aa	cdr3_nt
many	14	TRBV2	TRBJ1-4	.	CASSKTARNEKLFF	TGTGCCAGCAGTAAGACGGCCCGTAATGAAAAACTGTTTTTT
.	15	TRBV2	TRBJ2-1	.	CASSESGSSYNEQFF	TGTGCCAGCAGTGAATCGGGGAGCTCCTACAATGAGCAGTTCTTC
many	14	TRBV2	TRBJ1-2	.	CASRGRQSNYGYTF	TGTGCCAGCAGGGGGAGACAATCTAACTATGGCTACACCTTC
many	14	TRBV15	TRBJ1-4	.	CATSFRDTNEKLFF	TGTGCCACCAGCTTCCGGGACACAAATGAAAAACTGTTTTTT
few	16	TRBV20-1	TRBJ2-7	.	CSAPHTQDGGTYEQYF	TGCAGTGCACCTCATACACAGGATGGAGGAACCTACGAGCAGTACTTC
many	11	TRBV11-2	TRBJ2-7	.	CASSKTGEQYF	TGTGCCAGCAGCAAAACAGGGGAGCAGTACTTC
many	15	TRBV5-1	TRBJ2-7	.	CASSLAGFEEDEQYF	TGCGCCAGCAGCTTGGCTGGTTTCGAAGAGGACGAGCAGTACTTC
.	13	TRBV5-1	TRBJ2-4	.	CASSLFQENIQYF	TGCGCCAGCAGCTTGTTCCAGGAAAACATTCAGTACTTC
many	12	TRBV6-1	TRBJ2-5	.	CASSEWEETQYF	TGTGCCAGCAGTGAATGGGAAGAGACCCAGTACTTC
many	15	TRBV20-1	TRBJ2-5	TRBD2	CSASALASGQETQYF	TGCAGTGCTAGCGCTTTAGCTAGCGGGCAAGAGACCCAGTACTTC
.	16	TRBV3-1	TRBJ1-3	.	CASSPTVMSSGNTIYF	TGTGCCAGCAGCCCGACAGTTATGAGCTCTGGAAACACCATATATTTT
few	11	TRBV29-1	TRBJ2-7	.	CSVGFTYEQYF	TGCAGCGTCGGGTTCACCTACGAGCAGTACTTC
once	15	TRBV5-6	TRBJ1-1	.	CASSSIGTQGTEAFF	TGTGCCAGCAGCTCTATAGGCACTCAGGGGACTGAAGCTTTCTTT
many	14	TRBV28	TRBJ2-5	.	CASNRVRYQETQYF	TGTGCCAGCAACCGGGTCCGGTACCAAGAGACCCAGTACTTC
.	13	TRBV11-1	TRBJ2-7	.	CAGSFPGTYEQYF	TGTGCCGGCAGCTTCCCAGGAACCTACGAGCAGTACTTC
.	14	TRBV9	TRBJ1-2	.	CASSVDSGVYGYTF	TGTGCCAGCAGCGTTGATAGCGGGGTCTATGGCTACACCTTC
few	14	TRBV12-3/TRBV12-4	TRBJ1-5	.	CASKHEGLYQPQHF	TGTGCCAGCAAACACGAGGGGCTATATCAGCCCCAGCATTTT
many	15	TRBV15	TRBJ2-5	TRBD1	CATSTERTGWETQYF	TGTGCCACCAGCACGGAAAGGACAGGGTGGGAGACCCAGTACTTC
few	11	TRBV27	TRBJ2-5	.	CASSQRKTQYF	TGTGCCAGCAGCCAAAGGAAGACCCAGTACTTC
.	17	TRBV7-9	TRBJ2-2	.	CASSIALGTTNTGELFF	TGTGCCAGCAGCATCGCCCTCGGGACAACGAACACCGGGGAGCTGTTTTTT
many	14	TRBV7-3	TRBJ2-5	.	CASSPKAGDETQYF	TGTGCCAGCAGTCCCAAGGCGGGTGATGAGACCCAGTACTTC
many	14	TRBV28	TRBJ1-1	TRBD1	CASSLTGFSTEAFF	TGTGCCAGCAGTTTGACAGGGTTTAGCACTGAAGCTTTCTTT
.	15	TRBV2	TRBJ1-2	TRBD1	CASSESGQGHYGYTF	TGTGCCAGCAGTGAATCGGGACAGGGACACTATGGCTACACCTTC
few	18	TRBV6-1	TRBJ2-6	.	CASSPVRLDLWASNVLTF	TGTGCCAGCAGTCCTGTGAGGCTGGACCTCTGGGCATCCAACGTCCTGACTTTC